The T cell receptor beta chain described here comes from a study of early T cells in non-severe SARS-CoV-2 infection. Study at large: Unsorted whole-blood RNA was sequenced in bulk, leaving chains unpaired.

The CDR3 sequence is 15 residues long. With V trimmed by 0 bases and J by 5 bases, 7 bases remained unmatched. Germline-derived CDR1 and CDR2 are SGHNT and YYREEE (reference sequence). TCRdb processed the 5' RACE reads anew with MiXCR; each CDR3 protein has one entry. The data contain approximately 50,000 distinct CDR3 sequences, approximately 8.5% of them singletons. Sequenced material: whole blood. This clonotype was sampled from an adult who was a healthcare worker with PCR-confirmed SARS-CoV-2 infection or an uninfected control (not recorded which). The V and J genes are TRBV5-4 and TRBJ2-5; 7 bases align to TRBD2. CDR3 sequence: CASSLAGREEETQYF. The DNA for the CDR3 is TGTGCCAGCAGCTTGGCAGGCCGGGAGGAGGAGACCCAGTACTTC.